The 24 T cell receptor beta chains presented below share a single source sample, sequenced in a study of T cell repertoires in cytomegalovirus infection. No antigens are known for them. A single record per CDR3 protein comes from TCRdb applying MiXCR to the reads. The repertoire consists of approximately 1,000,000 distinct CDR3 sequences, with about a third occurring once and the leading ten covering about 14%. The material was cultured CD8+ T cells from PBMCs, obtained from culture after CMV antigen stimulation. Receptors were obtained from a human donor in good health (CMV status not recorded). Some clones in this sample may be carry-over from other donors' samples.

This clonotype was recorded only once. This chain uses TRBV19 with TRBJ1-1; perhaps TRBD1 as D (6 bases). The CDR3 totals 14 residues. The V gene lost 4 bases and the J gene lost 1 base, with 10 bases spanning the gap. Per germline, CDR1 LNHDA and CDR2 SQIVND (reference sequence). The CDR3 loop reads CASSTRTENTEAFF. The CDR3 nucleotides are TGTGCCAGTAGTACCAGGACAGAGAACACTGAAGCTTTCTTT.

This clonotype was found a few times. The CDR3 reads CASSLFPGGPGVDTEAFF. The DNA of the CDR3 is TGTGCCAGCAGCTTATTCCCGGGGGGCCCTGGAGTGGACACTGAAGCTTTCTTT. The V call is TRBV7-9, the J call TRBJ1-1, with a tentative D call TRBD1 (6 bases). V lost 2 bases and J lost 3, with 22 bases in between. Looked up from germline, CDR1 is SEHNR and CDR2 is FQNEAQ (reference sequence). CDR3 length: 18 amino acids.

This clonotype was seen only a few times. The chain combines TRBV11-2 with TRBJ2-6; TRBD2 matches 7 bases. V trimming: 2 bases; J trimming: 2 bases; junction bases outside the gene matches: 6. The CDR3 sequence is 17 residues long. Germline V lookup: CDR1 SGHAT, CDR2 FQNNGV. CDR3 DNA: TGTGCCAGCAGCTTAAGATGGGGGGGAACTGGGGCCAACGTCCTGACTTTC. Amino acid sequence: CASSLRWGGTGANVLTF.

The rearrangement joins TRBV7-2 to TRBJ2-2; D remains unclear. The V end lost 3 bases, the J end lost 7 bases, and 18 bases lay between the germline ends. CDR3 length: 16 amino acids. Looked up from germline, CDR1 is SGHTA and CDR2 is FQGNSA. CDR3 in DNA: TGTGCCAGCAGCTTCGGAGACACCGCCCGGATCGGGGAGCTGTTTTTT. This translates into CASSFGDTARIGELFF.

This clonotype was recorded once. The gene calls are TRBV5-6 and TRBJ1-2, with 9 positions matching TRBD1. This CDR3 is built from 16 residues. Germline V lookup: CDR1 SGHDT, CDR2 YYEEEE. With V trimmed by 2 bases and J by 5 bases, 10 bases remained unmatched. CDR3 in amino acids: CASSLGTGPPLYGYTF. CDR3 sequence (DNA): TGTGCCAGCAGCTTAGGGACAGGGCCGCCTCTATATGGCTACACCTTC.

The table lists this clonotype with many counts. The chain is built from TRBV5-5 and TRBJ1-6, with 7 bases matching TRBD1. V shed 3 bases and J 6 bases; nucleotides not matched to a gene: 6. Germline V gene sequence: CDR1 SGHKS, CDR2 YYEKEE (reference sequence). This CDR3 spans 15 amino acids. For the CDR3, the DNA is TGTGCCAGCAGCTGGGAGACAGGGATTAATTCACCCCTCCACTTT. Translating gives CASSWETGINSPLHF.

This clonotype has more than one count but fewer than ten. The CDR3 is CASRVYGELFF. The CDR3 region has the DNA TGTGCCAGCAGAGTTTACGGGGAGCTGTTTTTT. The chain joins TRBV27 to TRBJ2-2; D remains unclear. The CDR3 contains 11 residues. The V gene's germline CDR1 is MNHEY and CDR2 SMNVEV (reference sequence). The V end was cut by 6 bases, the J end by 7 bases, with 6 bases between.

The chain combines TRBV15 with TRBJ1-1; D is perhaps TRBD1 (6 bases). Trimming cost V 7 bases and J 3 bases, with 6 bases left between them. This CDR3 spans 11 amino acids. Germline V gives CDR1 LNHNV, CDR2 YYDKDF (reference sequence). The CDR3 nucleotides read TGTGCCACCACAGGGGACACTGAAGCTTTCTTT. Its protein is CATTGDTEAFF.

To note about this clonotype: This may come from a read error, since a much larger clone is one base off. The gene calls are TRBV12-3 or TRBV12-4 and TRBJ1-1; D is undetermined. The CDR3 sequence is 12 residues long. CDR3 residues: CASRSLNTQAFF. In DNA form, the CDR3 reads TGTGCCAGCAGGTCCTTGAACACTCAAGCTTTCTTT.

The V and J genes are TRBV27 and TRBJ1-1; perhaps TRBD1 as D (6 bases). Germline CDR1 reads MNHEY; CDR2 reads SMNVEV (reference sequence). The CDR3 length is 14 residues. V lost 6 bases, J lost 7 bases, and 18 bases lay in between. CDR3 DNA sequence: TGTGCCAGCAGCCCCTTGGGGACACCGATTGAAGCTTTCTTT. Encoded protein: CASSPLGTPIEAFF.

This chain links TRBV2 with TRBJ2-7; TRBD2 is a possible D gene (6 bases). Germline values: CDR1 SNHLY, CDR2 FYNNEI. With 4 bases removed from V and 4 bases from J, the gap between germline ends came to 8 bases. The CDR3 is made up of 12 amino acids. The CDR3: CASSAREYEQYV. CDR3 in DNA: TGTGCCAGCAGTGCCCGGGAGTACGAGCAGTACGTC.

The rearrangement links TRBV28 to TRBJ1-2; 11 bases match TRBD1. The J segment lost 2 bases and the V segment lost 10 bases, leaving 3 bases of the junction unmatched. The germline V gene has CDR1 MDHEN and CDR2 SYDVKM. CDR3 length: 13 amino acids. CDR3 sequence reads: CATWTGGNYGYTF. In nucleotides, the CDR3 is TGTGCCACTTGGACAGGGGGCAACTATGGCTACACCTTC.

This clonotype was found a few times. CDR3 DNA: TGTGCCAGTTTGCCCCGGACTAGCGGGGGGCCTAGCACAGATACGCAGTATTTT. It codes for CASLPRTSGGPSTDTQYF. This chain connects TRBV7-9 to TRBJ2-3; 14 positions agree with TRBD2. The V gene's germline CDR1 is SEHNR and CDR2 FQNEAQ (reference sequence). This CDR3 spans 18 amino acids. V lost 9 bases, J lost 0 bases, and 11 bases stayed unmatched. The variable domain in full, with the rest retrieved from reference TRBV7-9 and TRBJ2-3, is DTGVSQNPRHKITKRGQNVTFRCDPISEHNRLYWYRQTLGQGPEFLTYFQNEAQLEKSRLLSDRFSAERPKGSFSTLEIQRTEQGDSAMYLCASLPRTSGGPSTDTQYFGPGTRLTVL.

The CDR3 DNA sequence: TGTGCCAGCAGCCAAAGTTACAGGGGGGACAATGAGCAGTTCTTC. It specifies CASSQSYRGDNEQFF. This chain joins TRBV3-1 and TRBJ2-1; the match to TRBD1 covers 8 bases. Germline-derived CDR1 and CDR2 are LGHDT and YNNKEL (reference sequence). J was trimmed by 5 bases and V by 2 bases; bases with no gene match: 5. This CDR3 contains 15 residues.

This clonotype was found a few times. The chain has TRBV6-2 or TRBV6-3 and TRBJ2-7, with TRBD1 identical over 7 bases. Trimming took 6 bases from V and 0 from J; bases not matched to a gene: 8. Germline V gene lookup returns CDR1 MNHEY and CDR2 SVGEGT. This CDR3 is built from 15 residues. CDR3 DNA sequence: TGTGCCAGCAGCTTCGACAGGGAGAGCTCCTACGAGCAGTACGTC. This codes for CASSFDRESSYEQYV.

The gene calls are TRBV7-6 and TRBJ2-7; the D is unclear. CDR1 and CDR2 from the germline V gene are SGHVS and FNYEAQ. CDR3 length: 15 amino acids. The CDR3 DNA reads as TGTGCCAGCAGCTCAGAGGCAGCTCCGAGCTACGAGCGGTACGTC. Encoded protein: CASSSEAAPSYERYV.

V is TRBV12-3 or TRBV12-4 and J is TRBJ1-1; 7 positions agree with TRBD1. CDR3 length: 12 amino acids. V lost 7 bases to trimming and J lost 5 bases; unmatched junction nucleotides: 4. The CDR3 nucleotides read TGTGCCAGCACCCTGGGACAGACTGAAGCTTTCTTT. Translating gives CASTLGQTEAFF.

The rearrangement uses TRBV24-1 and TRBJ2-5; D is perhaps TRBD2 (7 bases). Trimming removed 5 bases from V and 4 bases from J, with 19 bases in between. Per germline, CDR1 KGHDR and CDR2 SFDVKD. The CDR3 has 16 amino acids. CDR3 sequence reads: CATSVGSRGGLETQYF. The CDR3 DNA is TGTGCCACCAGTGTCGGATCTAGGGGGGGGCTAGAGACCCAGTACTTC.

This clonotype was seen at least ten times. The chain combines TRBV3-1 with TRBJ2-1; 11 bases map to TRBD2. The CDR3 contains 21 residues. The germline CDR1 and CDR2 sequences are LGHDT and YNNKEL (reference sequence). V lost 0 bases, J lost 3 bases, and 16 bases stayed unmatched. This CDR3 reads CASSQDLWLAGGPQLYNEQFF. The CDR3 DNA reads as TGTGCCAGCAGCCAAGATCTGTGGCTAGCGGGGGGTCCTCAACTCTACAATGAGCAGTTCTTC.

This clonotype was seen repeatedly, ten times or more. The chain is built from TRBV7-6 and TRBJ1-1; no reliable D call. CDR3 size: 13 residues. Germline CDR1 and CDR2: SGHVS and FNYEAQ. Trimming left V 1 base short and J 1 base short, with 4 bases between. The CDR3: CASSLEANTEAFF. The CDR3 region has the DNA TGTGCCAGCAGCTTAGAGGCGAACACTGAAGCTTTCTTT.

The V call is TRBV4-2, the J call TRBJ2-3; TRBD2 matches at 9 bases. The CDR3 is 17 residues long. V gave up 4 bases and J gave up 3 bases; unmatched junction bases: 11. Looked up from germline, CDR1 is LGHNA and CDR2 is YNFKEQ. This chain's CDR3 is CASSPDGRGGSTDTQYF. The CDR3 DNA follows: TGTGCCAGCAGCCCCGATGGGCGGGGGGGCAGTACAGATACGCAGTATTTT.

This clonotype was counted once. V usage is TRBV5-1 and J usage is TRBJ1-1; D remains unclear. CDR1 SGHRS and CDR2 YFSETQ come from the germline V gene. V was trimmed by 4 bases and J by 1 base, leaving 8 bases between them. The CDR3 is 13 amino acids. The CDR3 DNA reads as TGCGCCAGCAGCCGGTCGGGGAACACTGAAGCTTTCTTT. This translates into CASSRSGNTEAFF. Full variable domain (missing parts from reference TRBV5-1 and TRBJ1-1): KAGVTQTPRYLIKTRGQQVTLSCSPISGHRSVSWYQQTPGQGLQFLFEYFSETQRNKGNFPGRFSGRQFSNSRSEMNVSTLELGDSALYLCASSRSGNTEAFFGQGTRLTVV.

CDR3 loop: CATSRARMNEKLFF. The CDR3 region has the DNA TGTGCCACCAGCAGAGCCAGGATGAATGAAAAACTGTTTTTT. The chain has TRBV15 and TRBJ1-4; D uncertain. The CDR3 runs 14 residues. Germline V gene lookup returns CDR1 LNHNV and CDR2 YYDKDF (reference sequence). V was shortened by 1 base and J by 5 bases, with 8 bases between the two germline ends.

The chain combines TRBV2 with TRBJ1-2; D not resolved. Trimming cost V 8 bases and J 7 bases, with 5 bases left between them. CDR1 and CDR2 from the germline V gene are SNHLY and FYNNEI. The CDR3 contains 9 residues. The CDR3 sequence: CASCCGYTF. The CDR3 coding sequence is TGTGCCAGCTGTTGTGGCTACACCTTC. Complete variable domain (other parts from reference TRBV2 and TRBJ1-2): EPEVTQTPSHQVTQMGQEVILRCVPISNHLYFYWYRQILGQKVEFLVSFYNNEISEKSEIFDDQFSVERPDGSNFTLKIRSTKLEDSAMYFCASCCGYTFGSGTRLTVV.